This TCR beta chain comes out of a study of vaccination and CD4 T cells after COVID-19. Study outcomes and limitations: Convalescent patients displayed spike mono-reactivity in 304 of 307 vaccine-specific clones.

CDR1 and CDR2 (germline): MDHEN, SYDVKM. This CDR3 is built from 17 residues. Trimming cost V 9 bases and J 3 bases; bases outside gene matches: 11. A word on this clonotype: Its cognate antigen is unknown.

Specified time point: late sampling 161 to 241 days after vaccination in a few convalescent patients. Documented treatment: approximately 9-day PBMC culture with coronavirus spike peptide pools or control peptides (ViraFEST assay). At the Johns Hopkins FTIC core, DNA taken from cultured CD4+ T cells was sequenced by way of the Oncomine TCR Beta short-read assay. TCRdb processed the PCR reads anew with MiXCR; each CDR3 protein has one entry. The sample has some 21,000 distinct CDR3 sequences, over 40% seen once; the top ten hold around 5.2%. The TCR originated in a human donor who had recovered from COVID-19. Sample: CD4+ T cells from blood, cultured in vitro, taken about 7 months after SARS-CoV-2 vaccination. This chain connects TRBV28 to TRBJ2-1; 13 positions match TRBD2. The CDR3 DNA reads TGTGCCAGTAGACTAGCGGGAGGCAACGTCGGCTACAATGAGCAGTTCTTC. This translates into CASRLAGGNVGYNEQFF.